This paragraph reports one T cell receptor (beta chain). The data derive from a study of T-cell reconstitution after alpha-beta-depleted transplantation in children. Germline values: CDR1 SGHTA, CDR2 FQGTGA. The V and J ends lost 4 bases and 4 bases respectively, with 14 bases between them. CDR3 size: 15 residues. Researchers prepared the TCRbeta library using unique molecular identifiers, the study reports. From the PCR reads, TCRdb called clonotypes with MiXCR, one entry per CDR3 protein. The sample carries around 800,000 distinct CDR3 sequences, roughly 16% recorded once. The rearrangement links TRBV7-3 to TRBJ2-1; maybe TRBD2 (6 bases). The input for sequencing was PBMCs, mostly from graft donor cells, taken 360 days after TCRalphabeta/CD19-depleted stem cell transplant. This receptor was taken from a male patient younger than 18 who had a stem cell transplant for acute lymphoblastic leukemia, so the T cells may come from the graft donor. The CDR3 sequence: CASSWGGGRYNEQFF. The CDR3 DNA follows: TGTGCCAGCAGCTGGGGCGGAGGGCGGTACAATGAGCAGTTCTTC.